The entry below gives a single T cell receptor beta chain sequence along with its context. This clonotype was recorded many times. What antigen it recognizes has not been identified. Nothing much larger sits one base from this clone, and base qualities are not available. The record originates from a study of blood T cells in healthy people across ages (dated by TCRdb to about 2015). General notes on the study: In model experiments, template switching captured about one uniquely barcoded TCR beta cDNA molecule for every two T cells. The donors were divided into four age groups: young (average around 17 years), middle-aged (approximately 39), aged (roughly 66) and long-lived (about 79). To avoid experimental bias, donors of different ages were randomly spread across the sequencing lanes. Two additional independent replicas of 1 million unique cDNA reads from the same blood draw were analyzed for two donors (one aged 18 to 29 and one aged 80 or older). The study measured age-related changes in TCR beta repertoire diversity using deep sequencing normalized with unique cDNA molecular identifiers. Study-wide conclusions, independent of this receptor: Compared with the aged group, the long-lived group had more naive CD4+ T cells, fewer expanded clones and increased TCR diversity, suggesting age selection. A strong correlation was found between observed TCR beta diversity and the percentage of naive T cells measured by flow cytometry. Since profiling was done on bulk unsorted PBMCs, naive and antigen-experienced compartments could not be conclusively compared. Observed TCR beta diversity per million T cells fell roughly linearly with age, and a significant reduction was already apparent by age about 36. Because the CMV infection status of the donors was unknown, age-related changes in expanded clonotypes may potentially have been confounded. Estimates of total diversity based on one million sequenced T cells were regarded as lower bounds and as underestimates.

The library was prepared using 5' RACE. The reads were generated on an Illumina HiSeq 2500. A second roughly 7 to 12 cycle PCR used a sample-barcoded 5' primer and a J-beta primer mix. Each TCR beta cDNA molecule received a unique molecular identifier from a template-switch 5' adaptor carrying 12 random nucleotides. At least 2.5 million CDR3-containing paired-end reads were obtained from each sample. All of the RNA was converted into first-strand cDNA using the Mint cDNA synthesis kit, with a TRBC-specific oligonucleotide serving as the primer. All cDNA was treated with uracil-DNA glycosylase and then went through a first 18-cycle PCR with the universal primers M1SS and BC2_uni_R. As for how the authors treated the data: For normalization, 1 million high-quality reads were randomly selected from each sample, with every read carrying a distinct molecular identifier. Reads with shared molecular identifiers were discarded instead of being binned into consensus sequences. MiTCR, with a Q25 quality threshold and the strictest error-elimination algorithm, was used for CDR3 identification, clonotype clustering and error correction. A nonparametric unseen species model using Euler transformation provided a lower-bound estimate of total TCR beta diversity. Starting from the raw public reads, TCRdb applied fastp trimming at Q25, assembled clones with MiXCR and retained in-frame beta chains. Rows merge per CDR3 protein into single entries with the most common DNA and genes. The V and J calls shown here were made by TCRdb, not taken from the authors' results. Within this sample are 550,000 to 800,000 distinct CDR3 sequences, with 32% of them counted one time only. Roughly 14% of the sample belongs to the ten largest clones.

Systemically healthy Caucasian individuals from Russia, 39 in total and aged roughly 6 to 95 years, were included as donors. Around 10 milliliters of peripheral blood were drawn from each donor into EDTA-treated Vacutainer tubes. PBMCs were isolated by Ficoll-Paque density-gradient centrifugation, with at least 6 million obtained per sample. Trizol reagent was used to extract total RNA from PBMCs, with at least 6 micrograms per sample. For every donor, flow cytometry on a PBMC aliquot measured the percentage of naive CD45RAhigh/CD27high T cells. According to the germline V gene (reference sequence), CDR1 reads MNHNY and CDR2 reads SVGAGI. V lost 6 bases and J lost 2 bases, and the count of bases not matched to a germline gene is 10. The CDR3 starts with the cysteine, ends with the phenylalanine, and has 16 residues. The read is trimmed to its CDR3 DNA, 48 bases read in frame from base 1.

Rearrangement joined TRBV6-6 to TRBJ1-2; 9 bases in the middle match TRBD1. This TCR came from a woman at least 80 years old in good health. Donor details come from another sample of the same person, matched by shared clones. The sample was blood. CDR3 protein: CASRPGTGRRNYGYTF. At the DNA level, the sequence is TGTGCCAGCAGACCTGGGACAGGGCGTAGGAACTATGGCTACACCTTC.